This T cell receptor beta chain came from a study of blood T cell repertoires in COVID-19. Study in general: Both acute and convalescent COVID-19 samples were obtained from the United States, Italy and Spain.

Only in-frame clones appear in the TCRdb table, and some are missing; sequencing was by immunoSEQ multiplex PCR. The sample yields about 290,000 clones, 85% to 90% seen once. Trimming cost V 5 bases and J 9 bases, with 23 bases left between them. The length of the CDR3 is 16 residues. Germline-derived CDR1 and CDR2 are SGHNT and YENEEA. Sequenced material: peripheral blood. The chain uses TRBV11-3 and TRBJ2-1; possibly TRBD2 for D (7 bases). The receptor was derived from a man between 40 and 49 years old with acute or convalescent COVID-19. The CDR3 protein is CASSKGGGHGGGEQFF. In nucleotides, the CDR3 is TGTGCCAGCAGCAAAGGGGGGGGTCACGGTGGAGGTGAGCAGTTCTTC.